This TCR beta chain was retrieved from a study of cytomegalovirus exposure and HLA in healthy donors. Notes on the study in general: The authors considered a cluster of highly shared sequence variants likely to be a sequencing artifact. An analysis that was carried out later associated 17,000 or so TCR beta sequences with HLA alleles at 0.05 false discovery rate. Upon later analysis, TCR association rates were observed to vary by HLA locus, being highest for DRB1 and lowest for HLA-C.

This CDR3 region has 16 residues. Germline lookup yields CDR1 MNHNS and CDR2 SASEGT. Trimming took 0 bases from V and 0 from J, leaving 12 bases between them. Researchers ran the PCR with 60 Vbeta and 13 Jbeta primers. Assay used: immunoSEQ multiplex PCR; TCRdb lists only in-frame clones, some missing. The table shows around 130,000 clones, with roughly 70% occurring only once. A word on this clone: Its antigen remains unknown.

The TCR originated in a man aged 25-45 years in good health and CMV-seronegative. The sample taken for sequencing was PBMCs. V is TRBV6-1 and J is TRBJ2-7; D remains ambiguous. This CDR3 reads CASSEAFRQASYEQYF. CDR3 nucleotides: TGTGCCAGCAGTGAAGCATTCAGGCAGGCCTCCTACGAGCAGTACTTC.